This T cell receptor (beta chain) appears in the sequencing data of a study of blood T cells in healthy people across ages. Primed by a sample-barcoded 5' primer and a J-beta primer mix, a second PCR proceeded for about 6 to 12 cycles. TCRdb analysed the 5' RACE reads with MiXCR anew, one entry per CDR3 protein. The sample gives fewer than 2,000,000 distinct CDR3 sequences, roughly two fifths of which show up once; 23% is in the top ten. Germline CDR1 SEHNR, CDR2 FQNEAQ (reference sequence). V gave up 5 bases and J gave up 4 bases, with 11 bases separating them. The CDR3 length is 13 residues. This clonotype was seen repeatedly, ten times or more.

Sequenced input: blood. The rearrangement uses TRBV7-9 and TRBJ2-5; D may correspond to TRBD1 or TRBD2 (5 bases each). This receptor was identified in a human donor in good health. The chain's CDR3 is CASSHTGGETQYF. DNA of the CDR3: TGTGCCAGCAGCCATACAGGAGGAGAGACCCAGTACTTC.